Below, 5 T cell receptor delta chains from the same sample are listed, as sequenced in a study of Vδ1+ human thymocytes. Their cognate antigens are unknown. Overall study results and limits: In the thymus, TRG and TRD repertoires looked highly polyclonal with Gaussian CDR3 lengths.

Sequences come from RNA converted to cDNA by reverse transcription. The CDR3 regions were amplified by multiplex PCR from V-gene primers to a constant-region primer. With CATT, TCRdb re-called clones from the multiplex PCR reads. The sample yields about 75,000 delta-chain clones, 30% to 40% seen once. Source material: Vdelta1+ gamma-delta thymocytes from the thymus. Subset here: FACS-sorted CD3+ TCRalphabeta- TCRVdelta1+ TCRVdelta2- thymocytes. These receptors were taken from a boy less than two years old who had congenital heart surgery.

The rearrangement joins TRDV1 to TRDJ1; possible D gene TRDD3, 5 bases. The ends were cut back, 3 bases at V and 4 bases at J, with 27 bases in the middle. The V gene's germline CDR1 is TSWWSYY and CDR2 QGS. The CDR3 consists of 19 residues. The CDR3 region has the DNA TGTGCTCTTGGGGAGTCTTGTCTAGTGGGGCGTCGAACTTACGATAAACTCATCTTT. Translated, it gives CALGESCLVGRRTYDKLIF.

The chain couples TRDV1 to TRDJ1, with TRDD3 matching over 10 bases. This CDR3 comprises 16 residues. In germline, CDR1 is TSWWSYY, CDR2 QGS. The trim removed 5 bases at V and 2 bases at J, leaving 8 bases unmatched. The CDR3 region is CALGKVLGDATDKLIF. CDR3 DNA sequence: TGTGCTCTTGGGAAGGTACTGGGGGATGCGACCGATAAACTCATCTTT.

The chain couples TRDV1 to TRDJ1, with 8 nucleotides matching TRDD3. Germline-derived CDR1 and CDR2 are TSWWSYY and QGS. Trimming took 6 bases from V and 0 from J; bases not matched to a gene: 18. This CDR3 is built from 19 residues. The CDR3 region is CALGRSPLDWGPYTDKLIF. DNA of the CDR3: TGTGCTCTTGGACGTTCCCCCCTCGACTGGGGGCCGTACACCGATAAACTCATCTTT.

This clone was picked up a small number of times. This chain joins TRDV1 and TRDJ1, with 7 bases aligning to TRDD3. Germline values: CDR1 TSWWSYY, CDR2 QGS. With 4 bases clipped from V and 2 bases from J, the junction kept 19 bases outside the gene matches. The CDR3 loop spans 19 amino acids. The CDR3 DNA reads TGTGCTCTTGGGGTATATGGGAGGACCCCCTGGGGGTGGACCGATAAACTCATCTTT. It is translated as CALGVYGRTPWGWTDKLIF.

This chain joins TRDV1 and TRDJ1, with D possibly being TRDD3 (6 bases). Germline V gives CDR1 TSWWSYY, CDR2 QGS. V shed 5 bases and J shed 8 bases, with 30 bases lying between them. The length of the CDR3 is 18 residues. CDR3 sequence: CALGKPAMASGLGKKLIF. CDR3 nucleotides: TGTGCTCTTGGGAAACCGGCCATGGCTTCCGGCCTGGGGAAAAAACTCATCTTT.